The 4 T cell receptor beta chains presented below share a single source sample, sequenced in a study of blood T cell repertoires in COVID-19. Profiled with immunoSEQ multiplex PCR; TCRdb holds only in-frame clones, not every one. The data show about 180,000 clones, around 84% seen once. Sequencing was performed on peripheral blood. All receptors derive from a man aged 45 to 65 with active or convalescent COVID-19.

The rearrangement uses TRBV5-8 and TRBJ2-5; 11 bases fit TRBD2. The CDR3 is 18 residues long. The J segment lost 3 bases and the V segment lost 0 bases, leaving 10 bases of the junction unmatched. Germline-derived CDR1 and CDR2 are SGHTS and YDEGEE. The CDR3 coding sequence is TGTGCCAGCAGCTTGGGGGCGGCTAGCGGGGGGTTCGAAGAGACCCAGTACTTC. Protein sequence: CASSLGAASGGFEETQYF.

Written as DNA, the CDR3 is TGTGCCACCAGTGATTCTTCCTCACCTTGGACAGGGGCGAACACCGGGGAGCTGTTTTTT. Protein sequence: CATSDSSSPWTGANTGELFF. The chain employs TRBV24-1 and TRBJ2-2, with 9 bases fitting TRBD1. Germline CDR1 KGHDR, CDR2 SFDVKD. This CDR3 spans 20 amino acids. J lost 0 bases, V lost 2 bases, and 12 bases had no gene match.

The DNA of the CDR3 is TGTGCCAGCAGTTACTCCAGTATCCCGGGGGCCAACGTCCTGACTTTC. Translation: CASSYSSIPGANVLTF. The V gene is TRBV6-5, the J gene TRBJ2-6; D remains ambiguous. Germline CDR1 MNHEY, CDR2 SVGAGI. V was trimmed by 0 bases and J by 4 bases, leaving 10 bases between them. The CDR3 is made up of 16 amino acids.

The rearrangement joins TRBV4-3 to TRBJ2-5; TRBD1 matches 8 bases. Germline V gives CDR1 LGHNA, CDR2 YSLEER. V lost 0 bases and J lost 5; bases outside the gene matches: 5. This CDR3 has 15 amino acids. The CDR3 spells CASSQDAGGAETQYF. The CDR3 DNA reads TGCGCCAGCAGCCAAGATGCAGGGGGCGCCGAGACCCAGTACTTC.